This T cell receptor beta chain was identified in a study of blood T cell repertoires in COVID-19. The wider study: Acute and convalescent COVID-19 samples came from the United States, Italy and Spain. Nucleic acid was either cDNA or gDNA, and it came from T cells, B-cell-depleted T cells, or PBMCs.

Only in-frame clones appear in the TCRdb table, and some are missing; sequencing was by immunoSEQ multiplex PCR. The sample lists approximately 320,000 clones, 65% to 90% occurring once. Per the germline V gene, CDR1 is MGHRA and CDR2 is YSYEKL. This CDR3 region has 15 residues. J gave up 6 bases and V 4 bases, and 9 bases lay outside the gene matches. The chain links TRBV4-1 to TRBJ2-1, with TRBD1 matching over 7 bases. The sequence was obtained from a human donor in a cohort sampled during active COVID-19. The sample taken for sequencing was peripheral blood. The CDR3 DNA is TGCGCCAGCAGCCCTGGCCAACAGGGGCTCAATGAGCAGTTCTTC. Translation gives CASSPGQQGLNEQFF.